This record concerns one T cell receptor (beta chain) sequence. Its antigen is still unknown. Base qualities are not at hand, and no much larger clone is one base apart. In the paper's terms, the time point label means: baseline before oral tofacitinib. Peripheral blood and lesional scalp punch biopsies were obtained from patients with alopecia areata. PBMCs were isolated by density centrifugation and stained for CD3, CD4 and CD8, after which CD4+ and CD8+ T cells were sorted on a FACSAria. Ends trimmed: V by 6 bases, J by 0 bases; bases unmatched to a gene: 3. The CDR3 has 14 amino acids, counting the end cysteine and phenylalanine. Solely the CDR3 DNA is kept, with 42 bases framed from the first base. CDR1 and CDR2, looked up from the germline V gene, are SQVTM and ANQGSEA. This specimen belongs to a study of CD8+ T cells in alopecia areata (dated by TCRdb to 2017 to 2018). Background for the entire study: Treated patients were enrolled in an open-label pilot trial of oral tofacitinib, 5 to 10 mg twice daily, for moderate-to-severe alopecia areata. Scalp clonality was compared among normal scalp (n=4), patchy alopecia areata scalp (n=8), and alopecia totalis/universalis scalp (n=8). TCRbeta CDR3 regions were amplified by immunoSEQ multiplex PCR using 35 Vbeta forward and 13 Jbeta reverse primers. Tofacitinib was given for 6 to 18 months, followed by 6 months of follow-up off drug to assess delayed response and recurrence. On the human side, TCRbeta sequencing was run on scalp tissue and on sorted CD4+ and CD8+ peripheral blood T cells from healthy controls and from alopecia areata patients with either patchy or totalis/universalis disease. Biopsies were taken from tofacitinib-treated patients at baseline and again at 4 and 24 weeks into treatment, and several of those patients also had a later scalp biopsy. RNA was obtained with the PAXgene miRNA kit for fixed scalp, the miRNeasy kit for PBMCs, and the RNeasy kit for mouse skin. High-throughput TCRbeta sequencing was used to examine T cell clonal expansion in alopecia areata in both the C3H/HeJ mouse model and human patients.

The full study reports these points: Higher clonality and more expanded CD8+ clones were observed in lesional scalp than in normal scalp, particularly in alopecia totalis/universalis, a finding suggestive of antigenic drive. Resident alphabeta T cells in normal human skin are also sequenced, complicating scalp TCR repertoire analysis, unlike mouse skin dominated by gammadelta T cells. Shared TCR sequences between patients were less evident than in mice, which may be partly attributable to HLA diversity in the patient population.

The library was made by the immunoSEQ multiplex PCR assay. To provide template for TCR sequencing, every sample had RNA extracted and reverse transcribed into cDNA. SuperScript III was used to make first-strand cDNA, primed with a 2:1 mix of oligo-dT and random hexamers. A synthetic immune receptor repertoire was used to assess amplification bias, and residual bias was removed computationally. Per the authors' processing: Raw reads were preprocessed to remove errors, and CDR3 was defined according to IMGT conventions as the region from the conserved cysteine to phenylalanine. Clonality was computed as 1 minus the Shannon entropy, with the entropy normalized by log2 of the number of productive unique TCRs. Whether scalp clones were CD4 or CD8 was inferred by matching scalp TCRbeta sequences against CD4 and CD8 repertoires sorted from blood. What TCRdb holds here is the immuneACCESS table cut down to in-frame rearrangements. Part of the clones is not present; checked against another copy, under half of the missing clones reflect an unresolved V gene, and the others are unexplained. The DNA was the basis for D and trimming; V, J and clone size are from that table. The sample table holds about 190,000 clones, of which 50% to 75% were seen once. The ten largest clones represent about 14% of the sample.

Recombination linked TRBV29-1 to TRBJ2-3, with 10 middle bases fitting TRBD2. Source: CD4+ T cells sorted from blood, taken at week 0. The sequence came from a human donor with alopecia areata. The DNA sequence follows: TGCAGCGTGGGGACTAGCGTTAGCACAGATACGCAGTATTTT. Translated, it gives CSVGTSVSTDTQYF.